Shown below are 7 T cell receptor beta chains from a single sample sequenced in a study of blood T cell repertoires in COVID-19. Some clones are missing from TCRdb's copy, which holds only in-frame ones; the method was immunoSEQ multiplex PCR. This table has about 220,000 clones, roughly four fifths appearing once. The sample taken for sequencing was peripheral blood. These receptors originate from a woman between 65 and 79 years old with acute or convalescent COVID-19.

V and J are TRBV11-1 and TRBJ2-6, with D unclear. The CDR3 consists of 16 residues. The germline V gene encodes CDR1 SGHAT and CDR2 FQDESV (reference sequence). V lost 3 bases to trimming and J lost 0 bases, with 9 bases between them. CDR3 region: CASSFPFFSGANVLTF. CDR3 nucleotides: TGTGCCAGCAGCTTCCCCTTTTTCTCTGGGGCCAACGTCCTGACTTTC. The complete variable domain, with remaining parts taken from reference TRBV11-1 and TRBJ2-6, reads EAEVAQSPRYKITEKSQAVAFWCDPISGHATLYWYRQILGQGPELLVQFQDESVVDDSQLPKDRFSAERLKGVDSTLKIQPAELGDSAMYLCASSFPFFSGANVLTFGAGSRLTVL.

This clone has only one observation. The chain couples TRBV27 to TRBJ1-1; tentatively, D is TRBD1 (6 bases). Germline CDR1 is MNHEY and CDR2 is SMNVEV (reference sequence). This CDR3 has 13 amino acids. Trimming stripped 2 bases from V and 6 bases from J, with 10 bases between. CDR3 amino acids: CASSLRGTAEAFF. As DNA, the CDR3 is TGTGCCAGCAGTTTAAGGGGGACCGCTGAAGCTTTCTTT.

The V and J genes are TRBV4-3 and TRBJ1-4; D unresolved. The CDR3 is made up of 16 amino acids. Trimming shortened V by 0 bases and J by 4 bases, and 12 bases separated the two germline ends. Looked up from germline, CDR1 is LGHNA and CDR2 is YSLEER. CDR3 nucleotides: TGCGCCAGCAGCCAAGATCGCCGGGGTCGTAATGAAAAACTGTTTTTT. It specifies CASSQDRRGRNEKLFF.

This sequence joins TRBV11-2 and TRBJ1-3; D not resolved. Germline lookup yields CDR1 SGHAT and CDR2 FQNNGV. Trimming left V 2 bases short and J 3 bases short, with 17 bases between. The CDR3 covers 17 residues. The CDR3 nucleotides are TGTGCCAGCAGCTTACGGGGAGGAGACTTCTATGGAAACACCATATATTTT. Translating it yields CASSLRGGDFYGNTIYF.

This clone was seen once. The chain has TRBV10-3 and TRBJ2-1; TRBD2 matches at 15 bases. In germline, CDR1 is ENHRY, CDR2 SYGVKD. The ends lost 4 bases at V and 3 bases at J; junction bases unmatched: 1. This CDR3 region has 16 residues. The DNA of the CDR3 is TGTGCCATCAGTGGGACTAGCGGGGGGGTCTACAATGAGCAGTTCTTC. Its protein product is CAISGTSGGVYNEQFF.

This chain uses TRBV6-2 or TRBV6-3 with TRBJ2-7; tentative D call: TRBD1 (6 bases). From germline, CDR1 is MNHEY and CDR2 SVGEGT. Trimming pared 4 bases from V and 4 bases from J, leaving 20 bases between. The CDR3 spans 16 residues. Here the CDR3 DNA reads TGTGCCAGCAGTTCGACAGGTTCGGGATACTTATACGAGCAGTACTTC. Protein sequence: CASSSTGSGYLYEQYF.

The rearrangement links TRBV14 to TRBJ1-2, with D unresolved. The CDR3 is made up of 11 amino acids. The germline CDR1 and CDR2 sequences are SGHDN and FVKESK. With 4 bases removed from V and 3 bases from J, the gap between germline ends came to 3 bases. The CDR3 here is CASSRDYGYTF. CDR3 DNA sequence: TGTGCCAGCAGCCGAGACTATGGCTACACCTTC.